The 17 T cell receptor beta chains listed next were all sequenced from one sample in a study of T-cell reconstitution after alpha-beta-depleted transplantation in children. A library of TCRbeta sequences, prepared with unique molecular identifiers, was generated. From the PCR reads, TCRdb called clonotypes with MiXCR, one entry per CDR3 protein. The table includes approximately 130,000 distinct CDR3 sequences, roughly 9.7% detected once. Specimen: PBMCs, mostly from graft donor cells, collected 180 days after TCRalphabeta/CD19-depleted stem cell transplant. These receptors came from a girl under two years old who had a stem cell transplant for combined immunodeficiency, so the T cells may come from the graft donor.

This clonotype was counted a few times. This sequence joins TRBV12-3 or TRBV12-4 and TRBJ2-3, with 12 bases fitting TRBD2. The CDR3 has 18 residues. The J segment lost 0 bases and the V segment lost 7 bases, leaving 11 bases of the junction unmatched. The CDR3 DNA is TGTGCCAGCAATTCCCGACTAGCGGGAGCCCTTAGCACAGATACGCAGTATTTT. It specifies CASNSRLAGALSTDTQYF.

This clonotype was detected a few times. V usage is TRBV5-1 and J usage is TRBJ2-3; D gene uncertain. Germline values: CDR1 SGHRS, CDR2 YFSETQ. V was shortened by 0 bases and J by 2 bases, with 7 bases between the two germline ends. There are 14 residues in the CDR3. The CDR3 bases are TGCGCCAGCAGCTTGGAGGCCGACACAGATACGCAGTATTTT. This encodes CASSLEADTDTQYF.

The chain carries TRBV12-3 or TRBV12-4 and TRBJ1-2; tentative D call: TRBD1 (6 bases). V was shortened by 3 bases and J by 4 bases, with 18 bases between the two germline ends. CDR3 size: 16 residues. The CDR3 spells CASSLAAGAVSYGYTF. The CDR3 coding sequence is TGTGCCAGCAGTTTGGCGGCAGGGGCTGTCAGCTATGGCTACACCTTC.

This clonotype was observed many times. The chain is built from TRBV5-1 and TRBJ2-5; D is perhaps TRBD2 (5 bases). Germline CDR1 is SGHRS and CDR2 is YFSETQ. This CDR3 region has 15 residues. Deletions cut 1 base from V and 5 bases from J, with 15 bases between. The chain's CDR3 is CASSLTGSGGETQYF. The CDR3 bases are TGCGCCAGCAGCTTGACGGGAAGCGGAGGCGAGACCCAGTACTTC.

This chain links TRBV12-3 or TRBV12-4 with TRBJ1-2; 7 bases are a match to TRBD1. The junction had 5 bases not matched to a gene; V was cut back by 5 bases and J by 5 bases. The CDR3 extends over 13 amino acids. The CDR3 region has the DNA TGTGCCAGCAGTCCCCGGACAGGTTATGGCTACACCTTC. Translated: CASSPRTGYGYTF.

V is TRBV7-9 and J is TRBJ2-7; a weak D match, TRBD2 (5 bases). The CDR3 is made up of 13 amino acids. V shed 2 bases and J shed 2 bases, with 7 bases lying between them. Germline-derived CDR1 and CDR2 are SEHNR and FQNEAQ (reference sequence). CDR3 sequence: CASSLREAYEQYF. CDR3 DNA: TGTGCCAGCAGCTTACGGGAAGCCTACGAGCAGTACTTC.

This clonotype has just a few counts. DNA of the CDR3: TGTGCCACCAGTGACCCGGGACAGGGGAATGGCTACACCTTC. As protein: CATSDPGQGNGYTF. The gene calls are TRBV24-1 and TRBJ1-2; 10 bases match TRBD1. The CDR3 length is 14 residues. J was trimmed by 6 bases and V by 4 bases; bases with no gene match: 4. Germline assignment: CDR1 KGHDR and CDR2 SFDVKD.

This clonotype came up a few times. The V call is TRBV6-1, the J call TRBJ1-1, with 7 positions matching TRBD1. From germline, CDR1 is MNHNS and CDR2 SASEGT. The CDR3 extends over 17 amino acids. V lost 6 bases and J lost 6; bases outside the gene matches: 19. CDR3 in DNA: TGTGCCAGCAGACCGACGGGACAGATGTTCAGTAGGGCTGAAGCTTTCTTT. Amino acid sequence: CASRPTGQMFSRAEAFF.

This clonotype was counted a few times. The chain uses TRBV7-6 and TRBJ2-5; possibly TRBD2 for D (5 bases). The V gene's germline CDR1 is SGHVS and CDR2 FNYEAQ. Trimming removed 4 bases at V and 9 bases at J, with 15 bases between. The CDR3 consists of 13 residues. The CDR3 nucleotides read TGTGCCAGCAGCTCCTACAGTGACGGGGCCCAGTACTTC. It yields the protein CASSSYSDGAQYF.

V usage is TRBV12-3 or TRBV12-4 and J usage is TRBJ2-7, with 8 bases that match TRBD2. The CDR3 consists of 16 residues. The trim removed 2 bases at V and 4 bases at J, leaving 10 bases unmatched. The CDR3 coding sequence is TGTGCCAGCAGTTTACCGTTTCGGGGGGGGGCTTACGAGCAGTACTTC. It codes for CASSLPFRGGAYEQYF.

This clonotype was seen more than once but under ten times. This chain uses TRBV7-2 with TRBJ2-7; 11 nucleotides match TRBD2. V shed 0 bases and J 4 bases; nucleotides not matched to a gene: 8. CDR3 size: 17 residues. Germline lookup yields CDR1 SGHTA and CDR2 FQGNSA. The CDR3 DNA follows: TGTGCCAGCAGCTTAGCCTCACTAGCGGGAGTAGGGTACGAGCAGTACTTC. It specifies CASSLASLAGVGYEQYF.

This clonotype has a handful of counts. This chain links TRBV5-5 with TRBJ1-2; D call uncertain. CDR1 is SGHKS and CDR2 is YYEKEE in the germline V gene (reference sequence). V was trimmed by 1 base and J by 3 bases, leaving 7 bases between them. CDR3 length: 13 amino acids. The CDR3 bases are TGTGCCAGCAGCTTGTTCGCGGACTATGGCTACACCTTC. Its protein product is CASSLFADYGYTF.

The chain recombines TRBV5-1 with TRBJ2-1; D is possibly TRBD2 (6 bases). The V end was cut by 7 bases, the J end by 8 bases, with 19 bases between. This CDR3 has 14 residues. Germline values: CDR1 SGHRS, CDR2 YFSETQ. CDR3 in DNA: TGCGCCAGCGACGCGGGACTCCTCGGTGATGAGCAGTTCTTC. Protein: CASDAGLLGDEQFF.

Written as DNA, the CDR3 is TGTGCCAGCAGTTCAGGGAGCTATGGCTACACCTTC. Translating gives CASSSGSYGYTF. The J gene is TRBJ1-2, the V gene TRBV12-3 or TRBV12-4; TRBD1 is a possible D gene (5 bases). The CDR3 loop spans 12 amino acids. V was clipped by 4 bases and J by 4 bases, with 7 bases between them.

The gene calls are TRBV7-2 and TRBJ2-1; D possibly corresponds to TRBD1 (5 bases). Trimming took 1 base from V and 1 from J, leaving 11 bases between them. The CDR3 loop spans 16 amino acids. Germline assignment: CDR1 SGHTA and CDR2 FQGNSA. The CDR3 spells CASSLEGSTSYNEQFF. The CDR3 nucleotides are TGTGCCAGCAGCTTAGAGGGGTCAACTTCCTACAATGAGCAGTTCTTC.

The chain has TRBV6-2 or TRBV6-3 and TRBJ2-2; 7 bases are shared with TRBD1. V dropped 6 bases and J dropped 5; count of bases not matched to a gene: 6. The CDR3 is made up of 14 amino acids. CDR1 is MNHEY, CDR2 SVGEGT, per germline. The CDR3: CASSVDRSTGELFF. The DNA of the CDR3 is TGTGCCAGCAGCGTGGACAGGTCGACCGGGGAGCTGTTTTTT.

This clonotype was observed many times. The rearrangement uses TRBV20-1 and TRBJ1-1; D gene uncertain. Germline V gene data show CDR1 as DFQATT and CDR2 as SNEGSKA (reference sequence). The CDR3 runs to 13 residues. V dropped 5 bases and J dropped 0 bases, with 10 bases sitting between them. In DNA form, the CDR3 reads TGCAGTGCTTATCGGGCGGTGAACACTGAAGCTTTCTTT. Encoded protein: CSAYRAVNTEAFF.